These 30 T cell receptor beta chains were sequenced from one sample in a study of cytomegalovirus exposure and HLA in healthy donors. The PCR had 60 Vbeta and 13 Jbeta primers. Profiled with immunoSEQ multiplex PCR; TCRdb holds only in-frame clones, not every one. The table includes about 160,000 clones, about 81% detected once. Sequencing was carried out using PBMCs. These receptors were taken from a woman under 30 in good health and CMV-seronegative.

The chain carries TRBV5-4 and TRBJ1-2, with 7 bases identical to TRBD1. V was clipped by 0 bases and J by 4 bases; unmatched bases: 6. In germline, CDR1 is SGHNT, CDR2 YYREEE (reference sequence). The CDR3 is 15 residues long. In DNA form, the CDR3 reads TGTGCCAGCAGCTTGGCCGGAGGGGGCGCCTATGGCTACACCTTC. It encodes CASSLAGGGAYGYTF.

This clone was found once. The chain carries TRBV7-8 and TRBJ2-7; the match to TRBD1 covers 8 bases. The germline CDR1 and CDR2 sequences are SGHVS and FQNEAQ. The trim removed 6 bases at V and 3 bases at J, leaving 4 bases unmatched. The CDR3 runs 13 residues. The CDR3 region is CASRGTGIYEQYF. DNA for the CDR3: TGTGCCAGCAGGGGGACAGGAATCTACGAGCAGTACTTC.

The chain links TRBV7-9 to TRBJ2-7, with 11 bases that match TRBD2. The length of the CDR3 is 15 residues. J was trimmed by 3 bases and V by 5 bases; bases with no gene match: 6. The germline V gene has CDR1 SEHNR and CDR2 FQNEAQ (reference sequence). The CDR3 sequence: CASSARTSGRYEQYF. CDR3 nucleotide sequence: TGTGCCAGCAGCGCCCGGACTAGCGGGCGCTACGAGCAGTACTTC.

The chain's CDR3 is CASSLGGRNHNEQFF. The CDR3 DNA is TGTGCCAGCAGCTTGGGCGGGAGAAATCACAATGAGCAGTTCTTC. The chain is built from TRBV5-4 and TRBJ2-1; TRBD2 agrees at 7 bases. The germline gives CDR1 SGHNT, CDR2 YYREEE (reference sequence). After removal of 0 bases from V and 5 bases from J, the junction contained 5 bases not matched to a gene. CDR3 length: 15 residues.

The chain recombines TRBV15 with TRBJ2-6; D not resolved. V dropped 1 base and J dropped 1 base, with 5 bases sitting between them. This CDR3 contains 15 residues. Germline V CDR1 and CDR2: LNHNV, YYDKDF (reference sequence). The CDR3 DNA sequence: TGTGCCACCAGCAGAGCCCAGTCTGGGGCCAACGTCCTGACTTTC. It yields the protein CATSRAQSGANVLTF.

This chain links TRBV7-9 with TRBJ2-7; perhaps TRBD1 as D (8 bases). Germline CDR1 and CDR2: SEHNR and FQNEAQ (reference sequence). The CDR3 sequence is 15 residues long. V dropped 4 bases and J dropped 7 bases, with 20 bases sitting between them. CDR3 nucleotides: TGTGCCAGCAGCTCCCCACAGGGGGGGCGTGGAGAGCAGTACTTC. Translation gives CASSSPQGGRGEQYF.

This chain uses TRBV11-2 with TRBJ2-7, with D possibly being TRBD1 (6 bases). The germline gives CDR1 SGHAT, CDR2 FQNNGV. Trimming cost V 3 bases and J 3 bases, with 9 bases left between them. This CDR3 is built from 13 residues. CDR3 residues: CASSFTGLYEQYF. In DNA, the CDR3 is TGTGCCAGCAGCTTCACAGGGCTCTACGAGCAGTACTTC.

The J gene is TRBJ2-5, the V gene TRBV19; TRBD2 is a possible D gene (5 bases). The germline CDR1 and CDR2 sequences are LNHDA and SQIVND (reference sequence). The CDR3 loop spans 14 amino acids. The V end lost 3 bases, the J end lost 5 bases, and 13 bases lay between the germline ends. CDR3 nucleotide sequence: TGTGCCAGTAGTATTTACGGAAGAGGGGAGACCCAGTACTTC. Translated, it gives CASSIYGRGETQYF.

The chain carries TRBV2 and TRBJ1-5; D remains unclear. The CDR3 is 12 residues long. The germline V gene has CDR1 SNHLY and CDR2 FYNNEI. The V gene lost 2 bases and the J gene lost 7 bases, with 6 bases spanning the gap. The CDR3 reads CASSERRQPQHF. The CDR3 DNA is TGTGCCAGCAGTGAAAGGCGGCAGCCCCAGCATTTT.

This clone was seen only a few times. The chain is built from TRBV6-4 and TRBJ1-2, with 7 bases identical to TRBD1. CDR3 length: 13 amino acids. Germline V lookup: CDR1 MRHNA, CDR2 SNTAGT. Losses at the gene ends were 6 bases for V and 6 bases for J; bases not matched to a gene: 7. CDR3 bases: TGTGCCAGCAGCGCAACAGGGGTAAATGGCTACACCTTC. Protein sequence: CASSATGVNGYTF.

This clone was detected a few times. The J gene is TRBJ2-7, the V gene TRBV5-5; 7 nucleotides align to TRBD2. With V trimmed by 2 bases and J by 7 bases, 9 bases remained unmatched. This CDR3 contains 14 residues. In germline, CDR1 is SGHKS, CDR2 YYEKEE (reference sequence). CDR3 protein: CASSFGLAEGEQYF. CDR3 sequence (DNA): TGTGCCAGCAGCTTTGGGCTAGCGGAGGGGGAGCAGTACTTC.

The J gene is TRBJ1-5, the V gene TRBV7-8; possible D gene TRBD1, 6 bases. This CDR3 region has 17 residues. V lost 0 bases and J lost 4, with 16 bases in between. Germline CDR1 is SGHVS and CDR2 is FQNEAQ. CDR3 residues: CASSLARQATGNQPQHF. The CDR3 nucleotides read TGTGCCAGCAGCTTAGCGCGACAGGCCACGGGGAATCAGCCCCAGCATTTT.

This clone has a single count. The chain couples TRBV2 to TRBJ2-5; 9 positions match TRBD2. Near its end, the DNA agrees better with TRBJ2-7, so the J call may be wrong. CDR3 length: 15 residues. Germline V gene sequence: CDR1 SNHLY, CDR2 FYNNEI. CDR3 in DNA: TGTGCCAGCACCTCGGGAGGGCTAGCGGGAAACGAGCAGTACTTC. Its protein product is CASTSGGLAGNEQYF.

The rearrangement joins TRBV7-2 to TRBJ1-4; TRBD1 matches 9 bases. The CDR3 spans 13 residues. Unmatched junction bases numbered 3, after V lost 5 bases and J lost 8 bases. Per germline, CDR1 SGHTA and CDR2 FQGNSA. The CDR3 is CASSLTGGEKLFF. CDR3 sequence (DNA): TGTGCCAGCAGCCTCACAGGGGGCGAAAAACTGTTTTTT.

The chain uses TRBV18 and TRBJ1-5; D is perhaps TRBD1 (5 bases). The CDR3 extends over 15 amino acids. CDR1 is KGHSH, CDR2 LQKENI, per germline. With 5 bases removed from V and 4 bases from J, the gap between germline ends came to 15 bases. This CDR3 is CASSSDFKGNQPQHF. CDR3 sequence (DNA): TGTGCCAGCTCATCTGACTTCAAGGGGAATCAGCCCCAGCATTTT.

The rearrangement links TRBV19 to TRBJ1-5; 10 bases match TRBD1. The germline V gene has CDR1 LNHDA and CDR2 SQIVND (reference sequence). The junction had 9 bases not matched to a gene; V was cut back by 7 bases and J by 0 bases. There are 17 residues in the CDR3. The CDR3 region has the DNA TGTGCCAGTAAGACAGGGGGCCGATTAAATAGCAATCAGCCCCAGCATTTT. Protein: CASKTGGRLNSNQPQHF.

The rearrangement links TRBV7-2 to TRBJ2-7, with TRBD2 matching over 8 bases. CDR1 SGHTA and CDR2 FQGNSA come from the germline V gene. CDR3 length: 16 amino acids. The J segment lost 1 base and the V segment lost 2 bases, leaving 7 bases of the junction unmatched. The CDR3: CASSLSSGSLSYEQYF. CDR3 in DNA: TGTGCCAGCAGCTTATCCAGCGGGAGTCTGTCCTACGAGCAGTACTTC.

The V and J genes are TRBV7-9 and TRBJ1-3, with 7 nucleotides matching TRBD1. The V gene's germline CDR1 is SEHNR and CDR2 FQNEAQ (reference sequence). V shed 1 base and J 0 bases; nucleotides not matched to a gene: 3. This CDR3 spans 16 amino acids. CDR3 in amino acids: CASSLDGTVSGNTIYF. In DNA form, the CDR3 reads TGTGCCAGCAGCTTAGATGGGACAGTCTCTGGAAACACCATATATTTT. The entire variable domain, with the rest obtained from reference TRBV7-9 and TRBJ1-3, is as follows: DTGVSQNPRHKITKRGQNVTFRCDPISEHNRLYWYRQTLGQGPEFLTYFQNEAQLEKSRLLSDRFSAERPKGSFSTLEIQRTEQGDSAMYLCASSLDGTVSGNTIYFGEGSWLTVV.

This clone came up a few times. The chain's CDR3 is CATSGAPGEETQYF. DNA for the CDR3: TGTGCCACCAGCGGAGCTCCGGGTGAGGAGACCCAGTACTTC. The J gene is TRBJ2-5, the V gene TRBV15; D remains unclear. The CDR3 covers 14 residues. CDR1 LNHNV and CDR2 YYDKDF come from the germline V gene (reference sequence). Trimming took off 5 bases at V and 5 bases at J, with 15 bases between the two ends.

The chain links TRBV7-8 to TRBJ1-1; TRBD1 might be the D (5 bases). This CDR3 has 13 amino acids. Germline CDR1 SGHVS, CDR2 FQNEAQ. V lost 5 bases and J lost 2, with 9 bases in between. CDR3 DNA sequence: TGTGCCAGCAGCGTTGACAGAAACACTGAAGCTTTCTTT. Translated, it gives CASSVDRNTEAFF.

This rearrangement joins TRBV7-9 to TRBJ1-1, with 9 bases that match TRBD1. The CDR3 has 16 amino acids. Germline-derived CDR1 and CDR2 are SEHNR and FQNEAQ (reference sequence). V lost 2 bases and J lost 6; bases outside the gene matches: 10. The CDR3 sequence is CASSLHATGGFAEAFF. The CDR3 coding sequence is TGTGCCAGCAGCTTACACGCGACAGGGGGGTTCGCTGAAGCTTTCTTT.

The CDR3 sequence: CASGQVRLSGNTIYF. CDR3 DNA: TGTGCCAGCGGACAAGTTCGACTCTCTGGAAACACCATATATTTT. The V gene is TRBV6-1, the J gene TRBJ1-3; D may be TRBD1 (5 bases). The CDR3 runs to 15 residues. Germline CDR1 reads MNHNS; CDR2 reads SASEGT. The V gene lost 8 bases and the J gene lost 0 bases, with 14 bases spanning the gap.

The CDR3 loop reads CASSWTGIYEQYF. For the CDR3, the DNA is TGTGCCAGCAGTTGGACAGGTATCTACGAGCAGTACTTC. The J gene is TRBJ2-7, the V gene TRBV7-9; 7 nucleotides line up with TRBD1. This CDR3 is 13 amino acids long. Unmatched junction bases numbered 5, after V lost 6 bases and J lost 3 bases. Germline V lookup: CDR1 SEHNR, CDR2 FQNEAQ (reference sequence).

V is TRBV27 and J is TRBJ2-5, with TRBD1 as a possible D gene (5 bases). The CDR3 loop spans 12 amino acids. Per the germline V gene, CDR1 is MNHEY and CDR2 is SMNVEV (reference sequence). The V end was cut by 6 bases, the J end by 9 bases, with 14 bases between. The CDR3 DNA is TGTGCCAGCAGCCAGACCTTAGGGGCCCAGTACTTC. Residues: CASSQTLGAQYF.

J is TRBJ2-7 and V is TRBV5-6; TRBD2 matches 10 bases. The V gene end was trimmed by 4 bases and the J gene end by 3 bases; junction bases not matched to a gene: 13. CDR3 size: 17 residues. The germline CDR1 and CDR2 sequences are SGHDT and YYEEEE. The CDR3 bases are TGTGCCAGCAGCGTAGGACTAGCGGAGGGGCCCCTCTACGAGCAGTACTTC. Its protein is CASSVGLAEGPLYEQYF.

The chain is built from TRBV12-5 and TRBJ1-1, with D possibly matching TRBD1 (5 bases). Germline assignment: CDR1 LGHNT and CDR2 FRNRAP. The V end was cut by 3 bases, the J end by 5 bases, with 13 bases between. This CDR3 comprises 14 residues. This CDR3 is CASGFEGRGTEAFF. In nucleotides, the CDR3 is TGTGCTAGTGGTTTTGAGGGGAGGGGTACTGAAGCTTTCTTT.

The V and J genes are TRBV18 and TRBJ2-1, with TRBD2 matching 10 bases. The trim removed 0 bases at V and 6 bases at J, leaving 8 bases unmatched. Germline values: CDR1 KGHSH, CDR2 LQKENI. The CDR3 loop spans 17 amino acids. Here the CDR3 reads CASSPPGRLAGANEQFF. As DNA, the CDR3 is TGTGCCAGCTCACCACCGGGTCGGCTAGCGGGAGCCAATGAGCAGTTCTTC.

The chain has TRBV9 and TRBJ2-7; tentatively, D is TRBD1 (6 bases). V lost 4 bases and J lost 6, with 14 bases in between. Germline-derived CDR1 and CDR2 are SGDLS and YYNGEE. This CDR3 has 13 amino acids. The CDR3 DNA follows: TGTGCCAGCAGCTCTAACAGGGACCGCGAGCAGTACTTC. Translated: CASSSNRDREQYF.

The chain links TRBV5-8 to TRBJ1-2; 9 bases match TRBD1. CDR1 SGHTS and CDR2 YDEGEE come from the germline V gene. CDR3 length: 15 residues. The junction had 7 bases not matched to a gene; V was cut back by 7 bases and J by 0 bases. CDR3 DNA sequence: TGTGCCAGCTTAACCGGGACAGGGACTAACTATGGCTACACCTTC. Its protein is CASLTGTGTNYGYTF.

This chain uses TRBV6-5 with TRBJ1-4, with 9 bases that match TRBD1. The CDR3 consists of 15 residues. After removal of 2 bases from V and 3 bases from J, the junction contained 1 base not matched to a gene. Germline CDR1 and CDR2: MNHEY and SVGAGI. The CDR3 DNA sequence: TGTGCCAGCAGTTACGGGGACAGGGCTAATGAAAAACTGTTTTTT. This sequence encodes CASSYGDRANEKLFF.